This T cell receptor (beta chain) emerged from a study of T cell changes during pregnancy in multiple sclerosis (dated by TCRdb to the late 2010s). Notes on the research overall: In women with multiple sclerosis, the researchers looked at how the T cell repertoire shifted as pregnancy progressed.

On this clone: Its antigen is unknown. Per-base qualities were not stored, and no clone one base away is much larger.

Library generation was performed with the immunoSEQ multiplex PCR assay. TCRdb provides this immuneACCESS table in a form limited to in-frame rearrangements. Some clones are lacking; in checked studies, under half of them reflect an unresolved V gene, and why the rest are absent is not known. The sample includes some 38,000 clones, with more than 70% observed a single time. Less than 9% of the sample belongs to the ten largest clones. V gives up 0 bases and J gives up 2 bases, and the segment between their germline ends measures 10 bases. Sequences MNHEY (CDR1) and SVGAGI (CDR2) are obtained from the germline V gene. There are 15 amino acids in the CDR3, from cysteine to phenylalanine inclusive. The kept DNA is CDR3 alone, 45 bases in frame from the first base.

The V and J segments used are TRBV6-5 and TRBJ1-2; no D gene is confidently identified. The origin of this receptor is a female donor with multiple sclerosis, enrolled in a pregnancy study. Sequences were derived from CD8+ T cells from peripheral blood mononuclear cells, sampled in the third trimester of pregnancy. The CDR3 corresponds to CASSYSVARNYGYTF. The DNA sequence is given as TGTGCCAGCAGTTACTCGGTAGCTCGAAACTATGGCTACACCTTC.